This record covers a single TCR beta chain. Its antigen remains unidentified. The CDR3 is 13 amino acids. V lost 4 bases and J lost 9; bases outside the gene matches: 5. Per the germline V gene, CDR1 is MNHEY and CDR2 is SVGEGT. The data derive from a study of T cell responses to AZD1222 COVID-19 vaccine. Only in-frame clones appear in the TCRdb table, and some are missing; sequencing was by immunoSEQ multiplex PCR. The repertoire holds approximately 110,000 clones, with around 87% as singletons. Regarding the study as a whole: Baseline testing showed seropositivity in only six AZD1222 recipients. Spike-specific TCR breadth and depth went up after people got two AZD1222 doses. No repertoire was sampled before or during the peak T cell response, only after it.

Second-dose recipients at about 4 or about 12 weeks were treated as one pooled group. The TCR comes from an adult who received the AZD1222 COVID-19 vaccine. The V and J genes are TRBV6-2 or TRBV6-3 and TRBJ1-5, with 8 bases identical to TRBD1. This material consisted of peripheral blood, taken 28 days after the second AZD1222 dose. CDR3 sequence reads: CASSSQGGRPQHF. In DNA form, the CDR3 reads TGTGCCAGCAGTTCACAGGGGGGACGGCCCCAGCATTTT.